Shown below are 30 T cell receptor beta chains from a single sample sequenced in a study of T cell responses to AZD1222 COVID-19 vaccine (dated by TCRdb to the early 2020s). Libraries came from the immunoSEQ multiplex PCR assay. Sourced from immuneACCESS, this table was stored by TCRdb with only in-frame sequences that have V and J called. A share of the clones is absent; for the studies checked, an unresolved V gene accounts for under half, and the remainder has no known explanation. The sample records about 110,000 clones, roughly four fifths of which are singletons. Roughly 5% of the sample belongs to the ten largest clones. This specimen's time point label, per the study, means: baseline before first vaccination. Sequenced material: peripheral blood, taken on day 0 of AZD1222 vaccination. These receptors were collected from an adult in good health.

This clone has a handful of counts. J is TRBJ2-1 and V is TRBV24-1, with D hard to call. The germline V gene encodes CDR1 KGHDR and CDR2 SFDVKD. Trimming cost V 2 bases and J 0 bases, with 7 bases left between them. CDR3 length: 15 residues. CDR3 loop: CATSDSRGSYNEQFF. Written as DNA, the CDR3 is TGTGCCACCAGTGATTCGCGAGGCTCCTACAATGAGCAGTTCTTC.

This sequence joins TRBV3-1 (or the pseudogene TRBV3-2) and TRBJ1-2; the match to TRBD1 covers 11 bases. V trimming: 4 bases; J trimming: 7 bases; junction bases outside the gene matches: 5. CDR3 length: 14 amino acids. In germline, CDR1 is LGHDT, CDR2 YNNKEL (reference sequence). The CDR3 DNA reads TGTGCCAGCAGCCCCGGACAGGGGGCCGGTGGCTACACCTTC. It is translated as CASSPGQGAGGYTF.

This chain uses TRBV7-7 with TRBJ1-3; tentative D call: TRBD1 (5 bases). Trimming pared 5 bases from V and 0 bases from J, leaving 14 bases between. Germline lookup yields CDR1 SSHAT and CDR2 FNYEAQ (reference sequence). CDR3 size: 16 residues. This CDR3 is CASSAGTASSGNTIYF. Here the CDR3 DNA reads TGTGCCAGCAGCGCCGGGACGGCGAGCTCTGGAAACACCATATATTTT.

The gene calls are TRBV3-1 (or the pseudogene TRBV3-2) and TRBJ1-2, with unresolved D. CDR3 length: 16 amino acids. Trimming removed 4 bases from V and 8 bases from J, with 23 bases in between. Germline lookup yields CDR1 LGHDT and CDR2 YNNKEL (reference sequence). CDR3 sequence: CASSPRVFPFGWGYTF. The CDR3 bases are TGTGCCAGCAGCCCAAGGGTTTTTCCCTTCGGTTGGGGCTACACCTTC.

V gene TRBV5-4 combines with J gene TRBJ1-1; TRBD1 is a possible D gene (6 bases). Deletions cut 4 bases from V and 0 bases from J, with 10 bases between. The CDR3 is 14 residues long. The V gene's germline CDR1 is SGHNT and CDR2 YYREEE (reference sequence). CDR3 loop: CASSRDTMNTEAFF. The CDR3 bases are TGTGCCAGCAGCAGGGACACGATGAACACTGAAGCTTTCTTT.

The chain uses TRBV5-1 and TRBJ1-2; maybe TRBD1 (5 bases). The V gene's germline CDR1 is SGHRS and CDR2 YFSETQ. Trimming took off 2 bases at V and 4 bases at J, with 18 bases between the two ends. The CDR3 has 16 residues. CDR3 in amino acids: CASSFYIDRSGYGYTF. In DNA, the CDR3 is TGCGCCAGCAGCTTCTATATCGACAGAAGTGGCTATGGCTACACCTTC.

The chain has TRBV6-1 and TRBJ1-2, with a possible D match to TRBD1 (5 bases). This CDR3 has 15 amino acids. Trimming cost V 3 bases and J 4 bases, with 15 bases left between them. Germline assignment: CDR1 MNHNS and CDR2 SASEGT. CDR3 region: CASSDFKGSGYGYTF. In nucleotides, the CDR3 is TGTGCCAGCAGTGATTTTAAGGGGAGTGGCTATGGCTACACCTTC.

The chain uses TRBV27 and TRBJ1-1, with 7 positions matching TRBD1. V lost 6 bases, J lost 0 bases, and 10 bases stayed unmatched. The CDR3 has 16 amino acids. Germline loops: CDR1 MNHEY, CDR2 SMNVEV (reference sequence). CDR3 sequence (DNA): TGTGCCAGCAGGCCGGGACAGACTACCATGAACACTGAAGCTTTCTTT. This codes for CASRPGQTTMNTEAFF.

This clone was seen only once. The chain employs TRBV3-1 (or the pseudogene TRBV3-2) and TRBJ2-3, with D perhaps matching TRBD2 (5 bases). The V gene lost 8 bases and the J gene lost 8 bases, with 17 bases spanning the gap. This CDR3 contains 13 residues. Germline V lookup: CDR1 LGHDT, CDR2 YNNKEL (reference sequence). DNA for the CDR3: TGTGCCAGCGCCTCGGTCCTTGCGGGTACGCAGTATTTT. Translation gives CASASVLAGTQYF.

The chain is built from TRBV18 and TRBJ1-5; D gene unclear. This CDR3 region has 13 residues. Germline V gives CDR1 KGHSH, CDR2 LQKENI. Trimming pared 6 bases from V and 2 bases from J, leaving 8 bases between. The CDR3 protein is CASSIGGNQPQHF. CDR3 nucleotide sequence: TGTGCCAGCTCTATTGGGGGCAATCAGCCCCAGCATTTT. Combining the CDR3 with reference TRBV18 and TRBJ1-5 gives the whole variable domain NAGVMQNPRHLVRRRGQEARLRCSPMKGHSHVYWYRQLPEEGLKFMVYLQKENIIDESGMPKERFSAEFPKEGPSILRIQQVVRGDSAAYFCASSIGGNQPQHFGDGTRLSIL.

The rearrangement links TRBV6-2 or TRBV6-3 to TRBJ2-1, with a tentative D call TRBD1 (5 bases). The germline V gene has CDR1 MNHEY and CDR2 SVGEGT. The CDR3 loop spans 16 amino acids. The germline V and J ends were trimmed by 1 base and 6 bases, with 16 bases remaining between them. CDR3 nucleotide sequence: TGTGCCAGCAGTTACTACCGCCTCGCAGGGTTCAATGAGCAGTTCTTC. Protein product: CASSYYRLAGFNEQFF.

In this sample, this clone turned up once. The CDR3 sequence is CASSYSSAYEQYF. CDR3 DNA: TGTGCCAGCAGTTACTCGTCAGCGTACGAGCAGTACTTC. The chain has TRBV6-5 and TRBJ2-7; D remains unclear. This CDR3 is 13 amino acids long. Deletions cut 0 bases from V and 4 bases from J, with 7 bases between. Looked up from germline, CDR1 is MNHEY and CDR2 is SVGAGI.

This clone was detected only a few times. V is TRBV7-2 and J is TRBJ1-4, with a tentative D call TRBD1 (6 bases). Trimming left V 2 bases short and J 8 bases short, with 15 bases between. The CDR3 is 15 residues long. Germline CDR1 and CDR2: SGHTA and FQGNSA. In DNA form, the CDR3 reads TGTGCCAGCAGCTTAACGGGGGGCGGAAGGGAAAAACTGTTTTTT. It is translated as CASSLTGGGREKLFF.

The chain recombines TRBV19 with TRBJ2-3, with 9 bases matching TRBD2. CDR1 LNHDA and CDR2 SQIVND come from the germline V gene (reference sequence). The CDR3 contains 15 residues. J lost 5 bases, V lost 3 bases, and 6 bases had no gene match. The CDR3 sequence is CASSMSAGGGDTQYF. CDR3 in DNA: TGTGCCAGTAGTATGTCAGCGGGGGGAGGAGATACGCAGTATTTT.

This chain uses TRBV29-1 with TRBJ1-1; perhaps TRBD1 as D (5 bases). The CDR3 spans 14 residues. Germline loops: CDR1 SQVTM, CDR2 ANQGSEA. V lost 4 bases and J 5 bases, leaving 17 bases between the germline ends. DNA for the CDR3: TGCAGCGTTGGAGGCGGCAGGGTAGAAACTGAAGCTTTCTTT. Translation gives CSVGGGRVETEAFF.

This rearrangement joins TRBV13 to TRBJ1-1; a weak D match, TRBD1 (6 bases). CDR1 is PRHDT, CDR2 FYEKMQ, per germline (reference sequence). The V end was cut by 4 bases, the J end by 4 bases, with 19 bases between. The CDR3 length is 16 residues. CDR3 bases: TGTGCCAGCAGCTGGGGGGCTCAGGTTGGGTTCACTGAAGCTTTCTTT. This encodes CASSWGAQVGFTEAFF.

CDR3 DNA: TGTGCCAGCAGTCCTGCAGGGGTTTTGAATGGCTACACCTTC. Residues: CASSPAGVLNGYTF. The rearrangement uses TRBV28 and TRBJ1-2; perhaps TRBD1 as D (6 bases). Between the trimmed V and J ends, which lost 5 bases and 6 bases, there was a span of 16 bases. The CDR3 has 14 residues. The V gene's germline CDR1 is MDHEN and CDR2 SYDVKM.

This sequence joins TRBV5-1 and TRBJ2-1; no clear D. The CDR3 extends over 12 amino acids. The V and J ends lost 2 bases and 6 bases respectively, with 6 bases between them. CDR1 is SGHRS and CDR2 is YFSETQ in the germline V gene. CDR3 bases: TGCGCCAGCAGCTTCCCACCCAATGAGCAGTTCTTC. This codes for CASSFPPNEQFF. Full variable domain (rest looked up from reference TRBV5-1 and TRBJ2-1): KAGVTQTPRYLIKTRGQQVTLSCSPISGHRSVSWYQQTPGQGLQFLFEYFSETQRNKGNFPGRFSGRQFSNSRSEMNVSTLELGDSALYLCASSFPPNEQFFGPGTRLTVL.

The chain employs TRBV6-2 or TRBV6-3 and TRBJ2-3; 9 bases fit TRBD1. V lost 5 bases and J lost 5; bases outside the gene matches: 8. Germline CDR1 is MNHEY and CDR2 is SVGEGT. The CDR3 contains 15 residues. The CDR3: CASSDPSDRGDTQYF. The CDR3 DNA reads as TGTGCCAGCAGTGACCCGTCGGACAGGGGAGATACGCAGTATTTT.

V usage is TRBV14 and J usage is TRBJ1-1; D is undetermined. This CDR3 region has 13 residues. Trimming pared 1 base from V and 5 bases from J, leaving 8 bases between. CDR1 and CDR2 from the germline V gene are SGHDN and FVKESK. CDR3 in amino acids: CASSQGVITEAFF. CDR3 coding DNA: TGTGCCAGCAGCCAAGGGGTGATTACTGAAGCTTTCTTT.

V is TRBV10-3 and J is TRBJ1-5, with 7 bases aligning to TRBD1. Germline CDR1 is ENHRY and CDR2 is SYGVKD. CDR3 length: 13 residues. Germline trimming cut 6 bases from V and 4 bases from J; bases unmatched to any gene: 3. Written as DNA, the CDR3 is TGTGCCATCAGCGACAGGGATAATCAGCCCCAGCATTTT. It encodes CAISDRDNQPQHF.

This chain links TRBV6-1 with TRBJ1-2, with TRBD1 matching over 8 bases. The CDR3 sequence is 14 residues long. Germline CDR1 and CDR2: MNHNS and SASEGT. V lost 1 base to trimming and J lost 8 bases; unmatched junction nucleotides: 6. The CDR3 here is CASSEGGQVGGYTF. The CDR3 region has the DNA TGTGCCAGCAGTGAAGGGGGACAGGTGGGAGGCTACACCTTC.

V gene TRBV15 combines with J gene TRBJ2-7; tentatively, D is TRBD1 (5 bases). The CDR3 is 14 amino acids. Trimming took off 3 bases at V and 3 bases at J, with 12 bases between the two ends. Germline V CDR1 and CDR2: LNHNV, YYDKDF (reference sequence). The CDR3, as DNA: TGTGCCACCAGCAGGGAAGTTACAGGCTACGAGCAGTACTTC. Residues: CATSREVTGYEQYF.

This chain links TRBV6-6 with TRBJ1-1; 9 nucleotides agree with TRBD1. V trimming: 5 bases; J trimming: 4 bases; junction bases outside the gene matches: 17. This CDR3 is built from 18 residues. Germline assignment: CDR1 MNHNY and CDR2 SVGAGI (reference sequence). The CDR3 is CASSPGRDRAYMATEAFF. The CDR3 DNA reads TGTGCCAGCAGTCCCGGCCGGGACAGGGCCTACATGGCCACTGAAGCTTTCTTT.

This clone is a singleton in its sample. The chain carries TRBV5-8 and TRBJ1-4; D is possibly TRBD1 (6 bases). The V and J ends lost 1 base and 4 bases respectively, with 14 bases between them. The V gene's germline CDR1 is SGHTS and CDR2 YDEGEE. The CDR3 runs to 16 residues. The CDR3: CASSLYRGLGNEKLFF. The CDR3 bases are TGTGCCAGCAGCTTGTACCGGGGGCTCGGTAATGAAAAACTGTTTTTT.

This sequence joins TRBV29-1 and TRBJ1-1; no clear D gene. Germline V lookup: CDR1 SQVTM, CDR2 ANQGSEA. The CDR3 is 13 amino acids. Trimming removed 7 bases from V and 0 bases from J, with 12 bases in between. CDR3 residues: CSGRSGMNTEAFF. CDR3 bases: TGCAGCGGCCGGTCGGGAATGAACACTGAAGCTTTCTTT.

The CDR3 loop reads CASSKVTGSRGYGYTF. CDR3 bases: TGTGCCAGCAGCAAAGTTACGGGGTCCCGGGGCTATGGCTACACCTTC. The rearrangement joins TRBV21-1 to TRBJ1-2. TRBV21-1 represents a pseudogene. This CDR3 is 16 amino acids long.

The rearrangement uses TRBV21-1 and TRBJ2-3; the listed D gene, TRBD1, was not tested against the DNA. TRBV21-1 is a pseudogene. The CDR3 consists of 16 residues. CDR3 in DNA: TGTGCCAGTCCCTCTCAAGGGGGCGGAAGCACAGATACGCAGTATTTT. This codes for CASPSQGGGSTDTQYF.

This sequence joins TRBV28 and TRBJ1-1; D is undetermined. CDR1 and CDR2 from the germline V gene are MDHEN and SYDVKM. The CDR3 is 15 amino acids. Trimming cost V 6 bases and J 0 bases, with 14 bases left between them. CDR3 in DNA: TGTGCCAGCAGACCCCTATGGGAGATGAACACTGAAGCTTTCTTT. Translated: CASRPLWEMNTEAFF.

The rearrangement uses TRBV7-2 and TRBJ2-2; a possible D gene is TRBD1 (6 bases). Germline V gene lookup returns CDR1 SGHTA and CDR2 FQGNSA. CDR3 length: 17 amino acids. Between the trimmed V and J ends, which lost 2 bases and 6 bases, there was a span of 19 bases. Written as DNA, the CDR3 is TGTGCCAGCAGCTTACAGGGCCCTACAGGGCCGGCCGGGGAGCTGTTTTTT. Its protein is CASSLQGPTGPAGELFF.